The 26 T cell receptor beta chains presented below share a single source sample, sequenced in a study of shared clonotypes between healthy human individuals. Using immunoSEQ multiplex PCR, the repertoire was profiled, and TCRdb retains in-frame clones only, with some absent. The sample yields about 2.3 million clones, just under 95% seen once. The sample was naive CD4+ T cells from PBMCs. Sample subset: CD45RA+ positively selected. These receptor sequences come from a man between 18 and 35 years old in good health. Some clones in this sample may be carry-over from other donors' samples.

This chain's CDR3 is CASSVLSVSMNTEAFF. The CDR3 DNA reads as TGTGCCAGCAGCGTTTTATCAGTATCGATGAACACTGAAGCTTTCTTT. V gene TRBV6-6 combines with J gene TRBJ1-1; no reliable D call. CDR3 length: 16 amino acids. Germline CDR1 is MNHNY and CDR2 is SVGAGI (reference sequence). Trimming took 6 bases from V and 0 from J, leaving 17 bases between them.

The DNA for the CDR3 is TGCGCCAGCAGCCCGGACAGGGCCAATGAGCAGTTCTTC. Its translation is CASSPDRANEQFF. The chain is built from TRBV5-1 and TRBJ2-1; 8 bases match TRBD1. The CDR3 spans 13 residues. Germline CDR1 reads SGHRS; CDR2 reads YFSETQ. Trimming cost V 4 bases and J 6 bases; bases outside gene matches: 3.

The gene calls are TRBV11-2 and TRBJ2-7; 12 bases match TRBD2. CDR3 length equals 14 residues. Per germline, CDR1 SGHAT and CDR2 FQNNGV. V dropped 4 bases and J dropped 3; count of bases not matched to a gene: 1. The CDR3 loop is CASSWTSGDYEQYF. DNA for the CDR3: TGTGCCAGCAGCTGGACTAGCGGGGACTACGAGCAGTACTTC.

V gene TRBV29-1 combines with J gene TRBJ2-2, with 8 bases identical to TRBD1. V trimming: 8 bases; J trimming: 8 bases; junction bases outside the gene matches: 13. This CDR3 has 14 residues. CDR1 and CDR2 from the germline V gene are SQVTM and ANQGSEA. The CDR3 DNA follows: TGCAGCTACACTCGGACAGGGACCGTTGGGGAGCTGTTTTTT. Translating it yields CSYTRTGTVGELFF.

The chain is built from TRBV6-6 and TRBJ2-3; D is perhaps TRBD1 or TRBD2 (5 bases each). CDR3 length: 13 residues. Germline V lookup: CDR1 MNHNY, CDR2 SVGAGI (reference sequence). Trimming took 2 bases from V and 5 from J, leaving 8 bases between them. This CDR3 reads CASSYGGIDTQYF. The CDR3 coding sequence is TGTGCCAGCAGTTACGGGGGTATAGATACGCAGTATTTT.

The rearrangement uses TRBV5-4 and TRBJ1-4; TRBD1 aligns across 8 bases. The trim removed 4 bases at V and 2 bases at J, leaving 4 bases unmatched. The CDR3 is made up of 15 amino acids. Germline CDR1 SGHNT, CDR2 YYREEE (reference sequence). The CDR3 DNA sequence: TGTGCCAGCAGCCCTACAGGGGGTACTAATGAAAAACTGTTTTTT. Its protein product is CASSPTGGTNEKLFF.

J is TRBJ2-1 and V is TRBV6-5, with D perhaps TRBD1 (7 bases). Trimming pared 1 base from V and 9 bases from J, leaving 16 bases between. Germline V gives CDR1 MNHEY, CDR2 SVGAGI. The CDR3 runs to 15 residues. Written as DNA, the CDR3 is TGTGCCAGCAGTTACTGGATCAGGGGGGCAGGTGAGCAGTTCTTC. This gives the protein CASSYWIRGAGEQFF.

The chain carries TRBV11-2 and TRBJ1-1, with no clear D. V was cut by 1 base and J by 1 base, with 4 bases left in between. Germline V gene sequence: CDR1 SGHAT, CDR2 FQNNGV. CDR3 length equals 13 residues. CDR3 coding DNA: TGTGCCAGCAGCTTAGGCAAGAACACTGAAGCTTTCTTT. Encoded protein: CASSLGKNTEAFF.

Only a few counts were recorded for this clone. This sequence joins TRBV29-1 and TRBJ1-1, with D unclear. Trimming stripped 3 bases from V and 0 bases from J, with 11 bases between. Germline V gene sequence: CDR1 SQVTM, CDR2 ANQGSEA. The CDR3 covers 14 residues. The DNA for the CDR3 is TGCAGCGTTGACACACGAGGCATGAACACTGAAGCTTTCTTT. This codes for CSVDTRGMNTEAFF.

This sequence joins TRBV7-3 and TRBJ2-5, with 10 bases lining up with TRBD1. This CDR3 contains 15 residues. Unmatched junction bases numbered 1, after V lost 0 bases and J lost 3 bases. Germline V gene sequence: CDR1 SGHTA, CDR2 FQGTGA. The chain's CDR3 is CASSLTGTGEETQYF. DNA of the CDR3: TGTGCCAGCAGCTTAACGGGGACAGGGGAAGAGACCCAGTACTTC.

This clone was counted a single time. The chain links TRBV10-3 to TRBJ2-7, with D perhaps matching TRBD1 (5 bases). The CDR3 has 14 amino acids. From germline, CDR1 is ENHRY and CDR2 SYGVKD. Trimming pared 2 bases from V and 1 base from J, leaving 9 bases between. Here the CDR3 DNA reads TGTGCCATCAGTGAGGGCAGGGATTCCTACGAGCAGTACTTC. This encodes CAISEGRDSYEQYF.

This clone was recorded only once. The chain couples TRBV13 to TRBJ1-2; D is uncertain. V was shortened by 1 base and J by 9 bases, with 18 bases between the two germline ends. The germline gives CDR1 PRHDT, CDR2 FYEKMQ (reference sequence). There are 15 residues in the CDR3. CDR3 in DNA: TGTGCCAGCAGCTTAGACCCCAGGACTCCGAGGAGCTACACCTTC. Translated: CASSLDPRTPRSYTF.

The chain couples TRBV6-1 to TRBJ2-7; TRBD2 matches at 7 bases. The CDR3 spans 16 residues. Germline V CDR1 and CDR2: MNHNS, SASEGT. V shed 4 bases and J 0 bases; nucleotides not matched to a gene: 9. The CDR3 coding sequence is TGTGCCAGCAGTGGGTCGAAGGGCGGGAGCTCCTACGAGCAGTACTTC. Amino acids: CASSGSKGGSSYEQYF.

The chain carries TRBV27 and TRBJ2-3; D may be TRBD1 or TRBD2 (6 bases each). Germline CDR1 reads MNHEY; CDR2 reads SMNVEV (reference sequence). The V and J ends lost 7 bases and 9 bases respectively, with 17 bases between them. This CDR3 contains 13 residues. The CDR3 region has the DNA TGTGCCAGCACCCCCGGGGGACATCGGACGCAGTATTTT. This translates into CASTPGGHRTQYF.

The chain has TRBV6-6 and TRBJ2-2; D remains unclear. With 0 bases removed from V and 0 bases from J, the gap between germline ends came to 2 bases. This CDR3 is 14 amino acids long. CDR1 and CDR2 from the germline V gene are MNHNY and SVGAGI (reference sequence). In nucleotides, the CDR3 is TGTGCCAGCAGTTACTCGACGAACACCGGGGAGCTGTTTTTT. Translating it yields CASSYSTNTGELFF.

Here the CDR3 reads CASSQGALINEQFF. For the CDR3, the DNA is TGTGCCAGCAGCCAGGGGGCATTGATCAATGAGCAGTTCTTC. The J gene is TRBJ2-1, the V gene TRBV14; TRBD1 is a possible D gene (6 bases). This CDR3 has 14 residues. Germline assignment: CDR1 SGHDN and CDR2 FVKESK. V was trimmed by 3 bases and J by 6 bases, leaving 12 bases between them.

The gene calls are TRBV28 and TRBJ1-2, with D tentatively TRBD1 (5 bases). This CDR3 is 14 amino acids long. V lost 2 bases and J 7 bases, leaving 14 bases between the germline ends. Germline V gene sequence: CDR1 MDHEN, CDR2 SYDVKM. As DNA, the CDR3 is TGTGCCAGCAGTTTAATTTGGGGGACGGGTGGCTACACCTTC. Protein: CASSLIWGTGGYTF.

The rearrangement uses TRBV7-2 and TRBJ2-7; D is uncertain. Germline V CDR1 and CDR2: SGHTA, FQGNSA. The CDR3 has 14 residues. Trimming pared 5 bases from V and 3 bases from J, leaving 14 bases between. The CDR3 coding sequence is TGTGCCAGCAGCCTCCTTGGGCAGCACTACGAGCAGTACTTC. This translates into CASSLLGQHYEQYF.

There are a few counts of this clone. The DNA for the CDR3 is TGTGCCAGTAGTATTAAGCGGGACACCGGGGAGCTGTTTTTT. This gives the protein CASSIKRDTGELFF. The chain couples TRBV19 to TRBJ2-2, with a weak D call TRBD2 (6 bases). With 3 bases removed from V and 3 bases from J, the gap between germline ends came to 8 bases. The CDR3 is made up of 14 amino acids. CDR1 LNHDA and CDR2 SQIVND come from the germline V gene (reference sequence).

The J gene is TRBJ2-2, the V gene TRBV5-6; D might be TRBD1 (5 bases). Trimming stripped 1 base from V and 2 bases from J, with 15 bases between. This CDR3 comprises 17 residues. CDR1 and CDR2 from the germline V gene are SGHDT and YYEEEE. DNA of the CDR3: TGTGCCAGCAGCTTGATGTGGGTCCAGGGCAACACCGGGGAGCTGTTTTTT. It yields the protein CASSLMWVQGNTGELFF.

This chain's CDR3 is CASSLGQGVEYGYTF. In DNA, the CDR3 is TGTGCCAGCAGCCTCGGACAGGGGGTAGAGTATGGCTACACCTTC. The chain carries TRBV7-9 and TRBJ1-2, with 10 bases that match TRBD1. With 5 bases clipped from V and 5 bases from J, the junction kept 8 bases outside the gene matches. Germline CDR1 SEHNR, CDR2 FQNEAQ (reference sequence). The CDR3 consists of 15 residues.

The V and J genes are TRBV5-1 and TRBJ1-1; TRBD1 matches at 9 bases. V lost 2 bases to trimming and J lost 4 bases; unmatched junction nucleotides: 9. This CDR3 has 16 amino acids. Germline assignment: CDR1 SGHRS and CDR2 YFSETQ. This CDR3 is CASSLQGAAQGTEAFF. The CDR3 bases are TGCGCCAGCAGCTTACAGGGGGCCGCCCAGGGCACTGAAGCTTTCTTT. Variable domain in full (rest from reference TRBV5-1 and TRBJ1-1): KAGVTQTPRYLIKTRGQQVTLSCSPISGHRSVSWYQQTPGQGLQFLFEYFSETQRNKGNFPGRFSGRQFSNSRSEMNVSTLELGDSALYLCASSLQGAAQGTEAFFGQGTRLTVV.

Only one count was recorded for this clone. The V and J genes are TRBV19 and TRBJ2-2, with 7 bases that match TRBD2. V was pared by 5 bases and J by 5 bases, with 14 bases of the junction left unmatched. This CDR3 has 17 amino acids. Germline loops: CDR1 LNHDA, CDR2 SQIVND (reference sequence). The CDR3 protein is CASSQAGRKLWTGELFF. In nucleotides, the CDR3 is TGTGCCAGTAGTCAAGCCGGGAGGAAGCTCTGGACCGGGGAGCTGTTTTTT.

The chain uses TRBV4-3 and TRBJ2-2, with 9 bases that match TRBD2. With V trimmed by 0 bases and J by 6 bases, 14 bases remained unmatched. This CDR3 region has 19 residues. From germline, CDR1 is LGHNA and CDR2 YSLEER. CDR3 residues: CASSQEPSGMLRRAGELFF. In DNA, the CDR3 is TGCGCCAGCAGCCAAGAACCTAGCGGGATGCTCCGGCGGGCCGGGGAGCTGTTTTTT.

The V and J genes are TRBV5-1 and TRBJ2-7; perhaps TRBD2 as D (5 bases). The germline V and J ends were trimmed by 4 bases and 1 base, with 12 bases remaining between them. The CDR3 consists of 14 residues. Germline loops: CDR1 SGHRS, CDR2 YFSETQ. CDR3 bases: TGCGCCAGCAGCGTAAATGGACTGTCCTACGAGCAGTACTTC. This translates into CASSVNGLSYEQYF. The whole variable domain, remainder taken from reference TRBV5-1 and TRBJ2-7, is KAGVTQTPRYLIKTRGQQVTLSCSPISGHRSVSWYQQTPGQGLQFLFEYFSETQRNKGNFPGRFSGRQFSNSRSEMNVSTLELGDSALYLCASSVNGLSYEQYFGPGTRLTVT.

Comments on this clone: This sample includes further DNA sequences coding for the same CDR3. This sequence joins TRBV5-4 and TRBJ2-1; 10 bases agree with TRBD2. Germline V lookup: CDR1 SGHNT, CDR2 YYREEE (reference sequence). The CDR3 spans 15 residues. J was trimmed by 5 bases and V by 0 bases; bases with no gene match: 2. The CDR3 region has the DNA TGTGCCAGCAGCTTGGGGCTAGCGGGAGACAATGAGCAGTTCTTC. It is translated as CASSLGLAGDNEQFF.